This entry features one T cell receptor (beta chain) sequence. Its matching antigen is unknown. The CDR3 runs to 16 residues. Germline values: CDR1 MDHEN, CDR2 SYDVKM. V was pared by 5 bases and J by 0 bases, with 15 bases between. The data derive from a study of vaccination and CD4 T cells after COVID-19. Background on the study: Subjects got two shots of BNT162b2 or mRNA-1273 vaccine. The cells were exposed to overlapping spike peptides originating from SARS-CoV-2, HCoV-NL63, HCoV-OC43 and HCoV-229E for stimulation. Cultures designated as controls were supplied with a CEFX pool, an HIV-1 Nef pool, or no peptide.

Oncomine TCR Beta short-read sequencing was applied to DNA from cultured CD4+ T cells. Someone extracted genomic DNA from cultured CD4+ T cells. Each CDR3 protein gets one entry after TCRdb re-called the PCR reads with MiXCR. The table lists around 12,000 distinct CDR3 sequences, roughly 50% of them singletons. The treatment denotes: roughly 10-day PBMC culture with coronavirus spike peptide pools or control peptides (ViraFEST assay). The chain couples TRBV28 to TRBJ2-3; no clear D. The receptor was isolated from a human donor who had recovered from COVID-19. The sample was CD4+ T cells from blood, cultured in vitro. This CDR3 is CASSPPVRTSTDTQYF. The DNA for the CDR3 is TGTGCCAGCAGTCCCCCGGTACGGACGAGCACAGATACGCAGTATTTT.